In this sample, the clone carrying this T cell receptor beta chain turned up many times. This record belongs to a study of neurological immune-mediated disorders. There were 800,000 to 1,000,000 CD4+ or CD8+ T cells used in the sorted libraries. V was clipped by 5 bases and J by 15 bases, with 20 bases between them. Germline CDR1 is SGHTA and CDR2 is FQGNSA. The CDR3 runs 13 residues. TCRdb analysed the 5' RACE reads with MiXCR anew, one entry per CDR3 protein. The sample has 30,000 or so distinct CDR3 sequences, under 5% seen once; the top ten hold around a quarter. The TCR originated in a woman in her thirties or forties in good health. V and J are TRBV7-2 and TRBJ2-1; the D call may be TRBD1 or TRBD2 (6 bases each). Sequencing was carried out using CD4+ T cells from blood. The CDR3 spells CASSLEVGGGLFF. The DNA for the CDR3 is TGTGCCAGCAGCCTAGAGGTCGGGGGCGGTCTGTTCTTC.